A single sample is the source of the 26 T cell receptor beta chains below, sequenced in a study of T cell responses to AZD1222 COVID-19 vaccine. TCRdb's table, derived via immunoSEQ multiplex PCR, lists solely in-frame clones and lacks some. The sample consists of 140,000 to 150,000 clones, about nine tenths of them appearing once. The material sequenced was peripheral blood, taken 28 days after the second AZD1222 dose. These receptors were collected from an adult who received the AZD1222 COVID-19 vaccine.

The gene calls are TRBV7-2 and TRBJ1-5; D is undetermined. The CDR3 consists of 16 residues. Germline CDR1 SGHTA, CDR2 FQGNSA. The ends were cut back, 4 bases at V and 9 bases at J, with 22 bases in the middle. The CDR3 region is CASSSARWTVGGPQHF. The CDR3 nucleotides read TGTGCCAGCAGCTCGGCTAGATGGACCGTCGGAGGGCCCCAGCATTTT.

This sequence joins TRBV4-3 and TRBJ1-1; D might be TRBD1 (6 bases). Germline V gene data show CDR1 as LGHNA and CDR2 as YSLEER. This CDR3 has 14 amino acids. Deletions cut 4 bases from V and 8 bases from J, with 17 bases between. CDR3 in DNA: TGCGCCAGCAGCCGGATTGGAGGGGGTACCGAAGCTTTCTTT. Translated: CASSRIGGGTEAFF.

In DNA, the CDR3 is TGTGCCACCAGTGTCAGCGGGGCGGATACGCAGTATTTT. It encodes CATSVSGADTQYF. The rearrangement joins TRBV24-1 to TRBJ2-3; 7 bases are shared with TRBD2. Germline trimming cut 5 bases from V and 6 bases from J; bases unmatched to any gene: 4. The CDR3 covers 13 residues. The germline V gene has CDR1 KGHDR and CDR2 SFDVKD.

This rearrangement joins TRBV6-2 or TRBV6-3 to TRBJ2-1, with 8 bases fitting TRBD2. Germline V gives CDR1 MNHEY, CDR2 SVGEGT. The V and J ends lost 2 bases and 6 bases, in that order; junction bases with no gene match: 3. The CDR3 is 14 amino acids. CDR3 bases: TGTGCCAGCAGTTACAGCGGGAGATTCAATGAGCAGTTCTTC. Translation: CASSYSGRFNEQFF.

The genes are TRBV7-2 and TRBJ1-2; D may be TRBD1 (5 bases). CDR3 length: 20 residues. Germline V gene lookup returns CDR1 SGHTA and CDR2 FQGNSA. Trimming took 0 bases from V and 4 from J, leaving 27 bases between them. The CDR3 loop is CASSLAIGVGGSWGLYGYTF. CDR3 nucleotides: TGTGCCAGCAGCTTAGCGATCGGTGTAGGCGGTTCTTGGGGCCTCTATGGCTACACCTTC.

The chain links TRBV5-5 to TRBJ1-2; 9 bases map to TRBD1. CDR3 length: 17 residues. Germline CDR1 SGHKS, CDR2 YYEKEE (reference sequence). V dropped 1 base and J dropped 4; count of bases not matched to a gene: 11. CDR3 in amino acids: CASSLWGQGFKGYGYTF. In DNA form, the CDR3 reads TGTGCCAGCAGCTTGTGGGGACAGGGTTTTAAAGGCTATGGCTACACCTTC.

The chain joins TRBV28 to TRBJ1-6; D might be TRBD1 (6 bases). The germline CDR1 and CDR2 sequences are MDHEN and SYDVKM. This CDR3 region has 12 residues. V was shortened by 6 bases and J by 13 bases, with 13 bases between the two germline ends. Here the CDR3 DNA reads TGTGCCAGCAGAGAACTCCAGGGGCCCCTCCACTTT. Protein sequence: CASRELQGPLHF.

The CDR3 reads CASSRGGTAPWTKGFREQYF. CDR3 sequence (DNA): TGTGCCAGCAGCCGGGGGGGGACGGCCCCCTGGACGAAGGGATTTCGGGAGCAGTACTTC. The genes are TRBV3-1 (or the pseudogene TRBV3-2) and TRBJ2-7; 7 nucleotides match TRBD2. V lost 4 bases, J lost 7 bases, and 28 bases stayed unmatched. Looked up from germline, CDR1 is LGHDT and CDR2 is YNNKEL (reference sequence). The CDR3 covers 20 residues.

V usage is TRBV7-3 and J usage is TRBJ2-1; D is ambiguous. The CDR3 sequence is 13 residues long. V was pared by 1 base and J by 3 bases, with 4 bases between. CDR1 is SGHTA and CDR2 is FQGTGA in the germline V gene. CDR3 in amino acids: CASSLNYYNEQFF. The DNA for the CDR3 is TGTGCCAGCAGCTTAAACTACTACAATGAGCAGTTCTTC.

This clone was detected only once. V usage is TRBV7-9 and J usage is TRBJ1-4; D is unclear. V gave up 5 bases and J gave up 8 bases, with 15 bases separating them. The CDR3 is 14 residues long. CDR1 and CDR2 from the germline V gene are SEHNR and FQNEAQ (reference sequence). CDR3 loop: CASSLFEGEEKLFF. The CDR3 nucleotides are TGTGCCAGCAGCCTCTTTGAGGGCGAGGAAAAACTGTTTTTT.

The genes are TRBV1 and TRBJ2-4; the D segment call TRBD1 is taken from the table without a DNA check. TRBV1 is marked as a pseudogene. The CDR3 is 17 amino acids. The CDR3 DNA sequence: TGCACCAGCAGCCAAAGTCTACTGCAGGGATCCAAAAACATTCAGTACTTC. It yields the protein CTSSQSLLQGSKNIQYF.

The V and J genes are TRBV7-2 and TRBJ2-3; weak D call: TRBD2 (6 bases). Germline V gene data show CDR1 as SGHTA and CDR2 as FQGNSA. V was trimmed by 8 bases and J by 1 base, leaving 16 bases between them. CDR3 length: 15 residues. This chain's CDR3 is CASGLGLPGTDTQYF. DNA of the CDR3: TGTGCCAGCGGCCTGGGACTTCCTGGCACAGATACGCAGTATTTT.

The rearrangement links TRBV5-1 to TRBJ2-2, with TRBD1 identical over 8 bases. The V gene's germline CDR1 is SGHRS and CDR2 YFSETQ. The V gene end was trimmed by 3 bases and the J gene end by 3 bases; junction bases not matched to a gene: 10. The CDR3 has 17 residues. The CDR3 DNA reads as TGCGCCAGCAGCTCCCGGACAGGGACTGTGGACACCGGGGAGCTGTTTTTT. Translated, it gives CASSSRTGTVDTGELFF. Based on the CDR3 plus reference TRBV5-1 and TRBJ2-2, the full variable domain is KAGVTQTPRYLIKTRGQQVTLSCSPISGHRSVSWYQQTPGQGLQFLFEYFSETQRNKGNFPGRFSGRQFSNSRSEMNVSTLELGDSALYLCASSSRTGTVDTGELFFGEGSRLTVL.

This clone has a single count. The chain carries TRBV5-1 and TRBJ2-6; no reliable D call. Trimming took off 5 bases at V and 0 bases at J, with 9 bases between the two ends. This CDR3 comprises 15 residues. CDR1 SGHRS and CDR2 YFSETQ come from the germline V gene. For the CDR3, the DNA is TGCGCCAGCAGTAAGGGTGACTCTGGGGCCAACGTCCTGACTTTC. It yields the protein CASSKGDSGANVLTF.

This sequence joins TRBV7-6 and TRBJ2-3, with unresolved D. The length of the CDR3 is 14 residues. The V end lost 6 bases, the J end lost 2 bases, and 12 bases lay between the germline ends. Germline values: CDR1 SGHVS, CDR2 FNYEAQ. The CDR3 DNA is TGTGCCAGCAGTATTGGGAAGTCCACAGATACGCAGTATTTT. Translated: CASSIGKSTDTQYF. The full variable domain, rest sourced from reference TRBV7-6 and TRBJ2-3, is GAGVSQSPRYKVTKRGQDVALRCDPISGHVSLYWYRQALGQGPEFLTYFNYEAQQDKSGLPNDRFSAERPEGSISTLTIQRTEQRDSAMYRCASSIGKSTDTQYFGPGTRLTVL.

In this sample, this clone turned up a few times. This rearrangement joins TRBV6-2 or TRBV6-3 to TRBJ2-2; 7 bases agree with TRBD1. Losses at the gene ends were 6 bases for V and 4 bases for J; bases not matched to a gene: 5. CDR3 length: 14 residues. Per germline, CDR1 MNHEY and CDR2 SVGEGT. The CDR3 is CASSPTGITGELFF. In nucleotides, the CDR3 is TGTGCCAGCAGCCCGACAGGGATCACCGGGGAGCTGTTTTTT.

The chain uses TRBV29-1 and TRBJ1-1, with a possible D match to TRBD1 (5 bases). Trimming took off 7 bases at V and 4 bases at J, with 13 bases between the two ends. Germline values: CDR1 SQVTM, CDR2 ANQGSEA. The CDR3 loop spans 12 amino acids. The CDR3 DNA is TGCAGCGCCGGGACCGCGAGCACTGAAGCTTTCTTT. This codes for CSAGTASTEAFF.

The chain employs TRBV28 and TRBJ2-1; 9 nucleotides align to TRBD2. The CDR3 is 19 amino acids. Germline V CDR1 and CDR2: MDHEN, SYDVKM. V was pared by 4 bases and J by 3 bases, with 16 bases of the junction left unmatched. The CDR3 DNA reads TGTGCCAGCAGTTCCCCTCGGAATAGCGGGAGAGGGGTCTACAATGAGCAGTTCTTC. It codes for CASSSPRNSGRGVYNEQFF.

This rearrangement joins TRBV6-2 or TRBV6-3 to TRBJ2-5; 15 nucleotides align to TRBD2. CDR1 and CDR2 (germline): MNHEY, SVGEGT. J lost 4 bases, V lost 5 bases, and 2 bases had no gene match. This CDR3 comprises 15 residues. CDR3 DNA sequence: TGTGCCAGCAGTCCGGGACTAGCGGGAGGAGAGACCCAGTACTTC. Protein product: CASSPGLAGGETQYF.

This chain links TRBV13 with TRBJ1-2; 8 positions match TRBD1. J was trimmed by 8 bases and V by 5 bases; bases with no gene match: 7. CDR3 length: 13 amino acids. Germline-derived CDR1 and CDR2 are PRHDT and FYEKMQ (reference sequence). The CDR3 sequence: CASSNQGAGGYTF. The CDR3 region has the DNA TGTGCCAGCAGCAATCAGGGGGCGGGCGGCTACACCTTC. The variable domain in full, with the rest retrieved from reference TRBV13 and TRBJ1-2, is AAGVIQSPRHLIKEKRETATLKCYPIPRHDTVYWYQQGPGQDPQFLISFYEKMQSDKGSIPDRFSAQQFSDYHSELNMSSLELGDSALYFCASSNQGAGGYTFGSGTRLTVV.

This sequence joins TRBV7-6 and TRBJ2-1; 8 bases match TRBD2. Germline CDR1 SGHVS, CDR2 FNYEAQ. This CDR3 is built from 17 residues. The J segment lost 2 bases and the V segment lost 1 base, leaving 7 bases of the junction unmatched. CDR3 sequence: CASSLGPLAGTYNEQFF. The CDR3 coding sequence is TGTGCCAGCAGCTTAGGTCCCCTAGCGGGTACCTACAATGAGCAGTTCTTC.

This sequence joins TRBV10-3 and TRBJ2-6; D remains ambiguous. This CDR3 contains 13 residues. Trimming shortened V by 7 bases and J by 0 bases, and 4 bases separated the two germline ends. The germline V gene encodes CDR1 ENHRY and CDR2 SYGVKD. For the CDR3, the DNA is TGTGCCATCAAAAACTCTGGGGCCAACGTCCTGACTTTC. Residues: CAIKNSGANVLTF.

The genes are TRBV4-3 and TRBJ1-4, with a possible D match to TRBD1 (5 bases). The V gene's germline CDR1 is LGHNA and CDR2 YSLEER. The V gene lost 0 bases and the J gene lost 0 bases, with 14 bases spanning the gap. This CDR3 is built from 18 residues. The CDR3 region has the DNA TGCGCCAGCAGCCAAGATCTCAAGGGGCTTGCAACTAATGAAAAACTGTTTTTT. Translated, it gives CASSQDLKGLATNEKLFF.

This chain connects TRBV5-1 to TRBJ2-3; 11 bases are a match to TRBD2. CDR3 length equals 16 residues. CDR1 is SGHRS, CDR2 YFSETQ, per germline. The trim removed 2 bases at V and 4 bases at J, leaving 6 bases unmatched. DNA of the CDR3: TGCGCCAGCAGCTTTACTAGCGGGAGTCATGCAGATACGCAGTATTTT. Amino acids: CASSFTSGSHADTQYF. The full variable domain, with the rest looked up from reference TRBV5-1 and TRBJ2-3, is KAGVTQTPRYLIKTRGQQVTLSCSPISGHRSVSWYQQTPGQGLQFLFEYFSETQRNKGNFPGRFSGRQFSNSRSEMNVSTLELGDSALYLCASSFTSGSHADTQYFGPGTRLTVL.

The chain carries TRBV5-1 and TRBJ1-3; D remains unclear. The germline V gene encodes CDR1 SGHRS and CDR2 YFSETQ. V shed 0 bases and J shed 0 bases, with 7 bases lying between them. The CDR3 runs 15 residues. The CDR3 loop reads CASSLAPGSGNTIYF. CDR3 in DNA: TGCGCCAGCAGCTTGGCCCCAGGCTCTGGAAACACCATATATTTT. Looking up the rest from reference TRBV5-1 and TRBJ1-3 gives the full variable domain: KAGVTQTPRYLIKTRGQQVTLSCSPISGHRSVSWYQQTPGQGLQFLFEYFSETQRNKGNFPGRFSGRQFSNSRSEMNVSTLELGDSALYLCASSLAPGSGNTIYFGEGSWLTVV.

This chain links TRBV12-3 or TRBV12-4 with TRBJ1-2; D not resolved. The CDR3 totals 11 residues. Trimming removed 6 bases at V and 7 bases at J, with 9 bases between. The CDR3 sequence: CASRDSSGYTF. CDR3 in DNA: TGTGCCAGCAGGGACTCCAGTGGCTACACCTTC.